What follows are 20 T cell receptor beta chains derived from one specimen sequenced in a study of cytomegalovirus exposure and HLA in healthy donors. Researchers ran the PCR with 60 Vbeta and 13 Jbeta primers. Assay used: immunoSEQ multiplex PCR; TCRdb lists only in-frame clones, some missing. Among about 190,000 clones listed, 60% to 85% were seen once. Source material: PBMCs. Receptors were obtained from a woman between 18 and 30 years old in good health and CMV-seronegative.

The chain is built from TRBV5-4 and TRBJ2-2, with TRBD2 identical over 14 bases. This CDR3 spans 18 amino acids. Trimming at V came to 4 bases and at J to 1 base, leaving 6 bases not matched to a gene. CDR1 SGHNT and CDR2 YYREEE come from the germline V gene (reference sequence). The chain's CDR3 is CASSGRGTSGRNTGELFF. DNA of the CDR3: TGTGCCAGCAGCGGTCGCGGGACTAGCGGGAGGAACACCGGGGAGCTGTTTTTT.

The chain joins TRBV7-2 to TRBJ1-2, with 7 bases that match TRBD1. The CDR3 length is 17 residues. The germline V gene has CDR1 SGHTA and CDR2 FQGNSA. Trimming took 5 bases from V and 2 from J; bases not matched to a gene: 14. CDR3: CASSPRTGRTYNYGYTF. In DNA, the CDR3 is TGTGCCAGCAGCCCGAGGACAGGCCGAACCTACAACTATGGCTACACCTTC.

The V call is TRBV7-9, the J call TRBJ1-6; D unclear. This CDR3 contains 17 residues. Germline CDR1 and CDR2: SEHNR and FQNEAQ (reference sequence). V was cut by 5 bases and J by 0 bases, with 14 bases left in between. The CDR3 loop reads CASSHPRQNSYNSPLHF. In DNA, the CDR3 is TGTGCCAGCAGCCACCCGAGGCAAAACTCCTATAATTCACCCCTCCACTTT.

The rearrangement joins TRBV28 to TRBJ1-5; D is possibly TRBD1 (5 bases). With 3 bases removed from V and 6 bases from J, the gap between germline ends came to 12 bases. The germline V gene encodes CDR1 MDHEN and CDR2 SYDVKM. The CDR3 spans 14 residues. The DNA of the CDR3 is TGTGCCAGCAGTTTGGGCAGGGTATTTCAGCCCCAGCATTTT. Amino acids: CASSLGRVFQPQHF.

This clone was detected only once. The V and J genes are TRBV27 and TRBJ2-7, with D perhaps TRBD2 (6 bases). V was shortened by 4 bases and J by 2 bases, with 9 bases between the two germline ends. The CDR3 runs to 13 residues. Germline V lookup: CDR1 MNHEY, CDR2 SMNVEV (reference sequence). The CDR3 DNA sequence: TGTGCCAGCAGTTCCCGGACTACCTACGAGCAGTACTTC. Encoded protein: CASSSRTTYEQYF.

The chain combines TRBV28 with TRBJ1-6; D unclear. Germline lookup yields CDR1 MDHEN and CDR2 SYDVKM. The CDR3 is made up of 11 amino acids. V was shortened by 6 bases and J by 6 bases, with 3 bases between the two germline ends. CDR3 DNA: TGTGCCAGCAGGGCTAATTCACCCCTCCACTTT. Translating gives CASRANSPLHF.

This clone was found a few times. V usage is TRBV19 and J usage is TRBJ2-7; 10 nucleotides line up with TRBD1. The CDR3 is 14 residues long. Trimming removed 5 bases from V and 4 bases from J; junction bases left unmatched: 5. The V gene's germline CDR1 is LNHDA and CDR2 SQIVND (reference sequence). The CDR3: CASSLRTGGYEQYF. CDR3 in DNA: TGTGCCAGTAGTCTACGGACAGGGGGGTACGAGCAGTACTTC.

For this clone: Other DNA sequences within the sample encode an identical CDR3. This sequence joins TRBV28 and TRBJ2-3; TRBD2 matches 9 bases. The junction had 3 bases not matched to a gene; V was cut back by 5 bases and J by 0 bases. This CDR3 is 15 amino acids long. CDR1 and CDR2 from the germline V gene are MDHEN and SYDVKM. CDR3 DNA: TGTGCCAGCAGTCTAGCGGGGTCTAGCACAGATACGCAGTATTTT. This sequence encodes CASSLAGSSTDTQYF.

The chain employs TRBV27 and TRBJ1-1; 7 nucleotides agree with TRBD1. J was trimmed by 10 bases and V by 3 bases; bases with no gene match: 8. The CDR3 length is 13 residues. Germline V gene lookup returns CDR1 MNHEY and CDR2 SMNVEV (reference sequence). CDR3 sequence reads: CASSLSTGAGAFF. In nucleotides, the CDR3 is TGTGCCAGCAGTTTGTCAACAGGGGCGGGAGCTTTCTTT.

The rearrangement uses TRBV6-5 and TRBJ1-4; no clear D gene. Trimming left V 2 bases short and J 0 bases short, with 7 bases between. CDR1 and CDR2 (germline): MNHEY, SVGAGI. The CDR3 has 15 amino acids. The CDR3: CASSYPGSTNEKLFF. CDR3 DNA sequence: TGTGCCAGCAGTTACCCGGGGTCAACTAATGAAAAACTGTTTTTT.

The genes are TRBV27 and TRBJ2-7, with TRBD1 matching over 7 bases. Germline V lookup: CDR1 MNHEY, CDR2 SMNVEV (reference sequence). J lost 4 bases, V lost 8 bases, and 11 bases had no gene match. The CDR3 consists of 14 residues. Here the CDR3 DNA reads TGTGCCAGCGCGCCGGGACAGCGACCGTACGAGCAGTACTTC. Translating gives CASAPGQRPYEQYF.

This clone came up a few times. V is TRBV6-6 and J is TRBJ1-1; D uncertain. The length of the CDR3 is 14 residues. Trimming pared 2 bases from V and 6 bases from J, leaving 13 bases between. The V gene's germline CDR1 is MNHNY and CDR2 SVGAGI (reference sequence). CDR3 sequence (DNA): TGTGCCAGCAGTTACAAAAATAGCGGGGCTGAAGCTTTCTTT. Translating gives CASSYKNSGAEAFF.

This CDR3 is CASSLVAVEGDSPLHF. CDR3 in DNA: TGCGCCAGCAGCTTGGTGGCCGTAGAGGGGGATTCACCCCTCCACTTT. This chain joins TRBV5-1 and TRBJ1-6; possible D gene TRBD1, 6 bases. Germline assignment: CDR1 SGHRS and CDR2 YFSETQ. Trimming pared 0 bases from V and 8 bases from J, leaving 15 bases between. The length of the CDR3 is 16 residues. The full variable domain, in which reference TRBV5-1 and TRBJ1-6 provide the parts outside the CDR3, is KAGVTQTPRYLIKTRGQQVTLSCSPISGHRSVSWYQQTPGQGLQFLFEYFSETQRNKGNFPGRFSGRQFSNSRSEMNVSTLELGDSALYLCASSLVAVEGDSPLHFGNGTRLTVT.

The genes are TRBV19 and TRBJ1-5; no firm D call. The germline V gene has CDR1 LNHDA and CDR2 SQIVND (reference sequence). V shed 2 bases and J shed 7 bases, with 9 bases lying between them. The CDR3 loop spans 13 amino acids. The CDR3 sequence is CASSITALQPQHF. The CDR3 DNA sequence: TGTGCCAGTAGTATAACTGCCCTGCAGCCCCAGCATTTT.

This clone showed up just a few times. The J gene is TRBJ2-5, the V gene TRBV12-5; 9 bases are shared with TRBD1. CDR3 length: 14 amino acids. Germline loops: CDR1 LGHNT, CDR2 FRNRAP. V lost 4 bases, J lost 2 bases, and 2 bases stayed unmatched. CDR3 nucleotides: TGTGCTAGTGGTTCGGGACAGGGACAAGAGACCCAGTACTTC. Translating gives CASGSGQGQETQYF.

The chain combines TRBV6-1 with TRBJ1-2; 7 bases are a match to TRBD1. Germline CDR1 MNHNS, CDR2 SASEGT. There are 15 residues in the CDR3. The ends lost 6 bases at V and 4 bases at J; junction bases unmatched: 11. CDR3 residues: CASRDRTGTPYGYTF. CDR3 nucleotide sequence: TGTGCCAGCAGGGATCGGACAGGAACACCCTATGGCTACACCTTC.

This sequence joins TRBV28 and TRBJ2-7; D is perhaps TRBD1 (6 bases). The germline CDR1 and CDR2 sequences are MDHEN and SYDVKM. V lost 8 bases to trimming and J lost 2 bases, with 13 bases between them. CDR3 length: 13 amino acids. The CDR3 reads CASDTGTPYEQYF. The CDR3 DNA follows: TGTGCCAGCGATACCGGGACACCCTACGAGCAGTACTTC. Complete variable domain (other parts from reference TRBV28 and TRBJ2-7): DVKVTQSSRYLVKRTGEKVFLECVQDMDHENMFWYRQDPGLGLRLIYFSYDVKMKEKGDIPEGYSVSREKKERFSLILESASTNQTSMYLCASDTGTPYEQYFGPGTRLTVT.

J is TRBJ2-3 and V is TRBV6-1, with D maybe TRBD2 (5 bases). The V and J ends lost 4 bases and 5 bases respectively, with 10 bases between them. The germline V gene encodes CDR1 MNHNS and CDR2 SASEGT. There are 13 residues in the CDR3. The CDR3 coding sequence is TGTGCCAGCAGTGGGACTCGGGGAGATACGCAGTATTTT. Encoded protein: CASSGTRGDTQYF.

The V and J genes are TRBV7-2 and TRBJ2-7, with a tentative D call TRBD1 (6 bases). The germline CDR1 and CDR2 sequences are SGHTA and FQGNSA. The CDR3 length is 15 residues. Trimming removed 5 bases from V and 1 base from J, with 15 bases in between. The CDR3 nucleotides read TGTGCCAGCAGCGGCGGGCCAGGGGATTCCTACGAGCAGTACTTC. It codes for CASSGGPGDSYEQYF.

The chain links TRBV30 to TRBJ1-2; D remains ambiguous. This CDR3 region has 13 residues. Trimming left V 2 bases short and J 8 bases short, with 15 bases between. Per germline, CDR1 GTSNPN and CDR2 SVGIG (reference sequence). This chain's CDR3 is CAWSWGGSGGYTF. The CDR3 DNA reads TGTGCCTGGAGTTGGGGTGGATCGGGGGGCTACACCTTC.